These 10 T cell receptor beta chains were all obtained from the same sample, sequenced in a study of human T cells and chemical hapten exposure (dated by TCRdb to 2020 to 2022). Libraries came from RACE. Instrument used: NextSeq 500. TCRdb cleaned the public reads at Q25 with fastp, built clones with MiXCR and kept in-frame beta chains. Rows with a matching CDR3 protein are joined into one entry that keeps the most common DNA and genes. Counted in this sample were tens of thousands of distinct CDR3 sequences; roughly 9.7% of them appeared once. The top ten clonotypes cover roughly 5.2% of the sample. The time point label corresponds to: pre-sensitization, week 0. The treatment or condition label, read with the paper, signifies: therapeutic diphenylcyclopropenone sensitization with weekly scalp DPC. This specimen was whole blood, taken in connection with sensitization to the hapten diphenylcyclopropenone (DPC). The receptors shown here come from a woman in her forties or fifties with alopecia areata. Some clones in this sample may be carry-over from other donors' samples.

This clonotype was recorded at least ten times. The chain has TRBV30 and TRBJ1-1; 7 bases fit TRBD1. Losses at the gene ends were 4 bases for V and 0 bases for J; bases not matched to a gene: 5. The CDR3 loop spans 14 amino acids. The germline CDR1 and CDR2 sequences are GTSNPN and SVGIG (reference sequence). CDR3 region: CAWKGDRVNTEAFF. The CDR3 DNA is TGTGCCTGGAAGGGTGACAGGGTGAACACTGAAGCTTTCTTT.

In this sample, this clonotype turned up many times. The chain couples TRBV9 to TRBJ1-1, with TRBD1 matching 8 bases. The length of the CDR3 is 17 residues. V gave up 3 bases and J gave up 0 bases; unmatched junction bases: 10. CDR1 and CDR2 (germline): SGDLS, YYNGEE. The CDR3 nucleotides read TGTGCCAGCAGCGCACAGGGGGAAGGGAAATTGAACACTGAAGCTTTCTTT. Its translation: CASSAQGEGKLNTEAFF.

This clonotype came up a few times. The chain couples TRBV7-2 to TRBJ2-4, with TRBD1 identical over 9 bases. The CDR3 has 16 amino acids. V trimming: 5 bases; J trimming: 8 bases; junction bases outside the gene matches: 13. Germline V gene data show CDR1 as SGHTA and CDR2 as FQGNSA. CDR3 protein: CASSPPRTGVGDIQYF. The DNA of the CDR3 is TGTGCCAGCAGCCCCCCCCGGACAGGGGTCGGTGACATTCAGTACTTC.

The V and J genes are TRBV2 and TRBJ1-2, with 7 bases matching TRBD1. Germline V gives CDR1 SNHLY, CDR2 FYNNEI. V lost 10 bases to trimming and J lost 4 bases; unmatched junction nucleotides: 12. The CDR3 has 14 amino acids. CDR3 sequence: CAIEGPSGGYGYTF. The DNA for the CDR3 is TGTGCCATCGAGGGCCCCTCAGGGGGCTATGGCTACACCTTC.

The genes are TRBV7-3 and TRBJ2-1; TRBD1 might be the D (6 bases). Germline assignment: CDR1 SGHTA and CDR2 FQGTGA. The CDR3 loop spans 14 amino acids. Trimming shortened V by 3 bases and J by 5 bases, and 11 bases separated the two germline ends. As DNA, the CDR3 is TGTGCCAGCAGCTTCGGACAGCTCCACAATGAGCAGTTCTTC. This gives the protein CASSFGQLHNEQFF.

In its sample, this clonotype was seen many times. J is TRBJ2-2 and V is TRBV9; D is unresolved. From germline, CDR1 is SGDLS and CDR2 YYNGEE. V lost 0 bases and J 0 bases, leaving 15 bases between the germline ends. The CDR3 runs to 18 residues. The CDR3 here is CASSVVGAWETNTGELFF. In nucleotides, the CDR3 is TGTGCCAGCAGCGTAGTCGGAGCCTGGGAAACGAACACCGGGGAGCTGTTTTTT.

The CDR3 DNA reads as TGTGCCAGCAGTCCCCCTGGGGCAGGCTACACCTTC. Amino acids: CASSPPGAGYTF. The rearrangement joins TRBV28 to TRBJ1-2; a weak D match, TRBD1 (5 bases). Trimming left V 5 bases short and J 8 bases short, with 12 bases between. The CDR3 has 12 amino acids. Germline CDR1 is MDHEN and CDR2 is SYDVKM.

This clonotype has only a few counts. The chain recombines TRBV29-1 with TRBJ1-4, with D tentatively TRBD1 (5 bases). Trimming removed 1 base from V and 11 bases from J, with 11 bases in between. Germline V lookup: CDR1 SQVTM, CDR2 ANQGSEA. This CDR3 comprises 12 residues. DNA for the CDR3: TGCAGCGTTGAAGGACAGAATGGGAAACTGTTTTTT. Its protein is CSVEGQNGKLFF.

Details on this clonotype: An end of the junction does not agree with germline; a read error may underlie this. V and J are TRBV29-1 and TRBJ1-6; D might be TRBD1 (5 bases). The CDR3 is 13 residues long. CDR1 and CDR2 from the germline V gene are SQVTM and ANQGSEA. The CDR3 sequence: CGVEAGNNSPLHF. The CDR3 nucleotides are TGCGGCGTTGAAGCAGGGAATAATTCACCCCTCCACTTT.

This clonotype was recorded at least ten times. J is TRBJ1-5 and V is TRBV4-2; weak D call: TRBD1 (5 bases). The CDR3 runs 14 residues. V dropped 4 bases and J dropped 3 bases, with 10 bases sitting between them. Germline CDR1 reads LGHNA; CDR2 reads YNFKEQ. The CDR3 DNA sequence: TGTGCCAGCAGCCCAGGGACGGACAATCAGCCCCAGCATTTT. Protein product: CASSPGTDNQPQHF.